The rows below give T cell receptor beta chains drawn from one sample of a study of blood T cell repertoires in COVID-19. TCRdb keeps only in-frame clones here, not all; method: immunoSEQ multiplex PCR. The table lists 100,000 to 140,000 clones, 70% to 90% of them singletons. Sequencing input: peripheral blood. All receptors derive from a man aged 45-60 years with active or convalescent COVID-19. The CDR3 runs from the conserved cysteine through the conserved F or W. Each record gives: D gene, V gene, J gene, clone size, CDR3 DNA, CDR3 protein. The D gene is left open where the match is weak. Some rows have no size entry. The others give once, few or many, or a class for an expanded clone.

>.|TRBV7-2|TRBJ2-7|.
TGTGCCAGCAGCTTAGAACTCGAGCAGTACTTC
CASSLELEQYF
>TRBD2|TRBV6-5|TRBJ2-3|.
TGTGCCAGCAGTTCCAGGACTAGCGGTCGTTCCCCGATGTATTTT
CASSSRTSGRSPMYF
>.|TRBV7-2|TRBJ1-5|.
TGTGCCAGCAGCTTAGCGCAGGGTTCGGGTCAGCCCCAGCATTTT
CASSLAQGSGQPQHF
>TRBD1|TRBV6-2/TRBV6-3|TRBJ2-5|.
TGTGCCAGCAGTTACGCGAACAGGGGAGCGGCCCAGTACTTC
CASSYANRGAAQYF
>TRBD2|TRBV19|TRBJ2-1|.
TGTGCCAGTAGTATAATGGCGGGAGTGGACAATGAGCAGTTCTTC
CASSIMAGVDNEQFF
>TRBD2|TRBV7-2|TRBJ2-7|.
TGTGCCAGCAGCTTAGCTAGCGGGAGCTCCTACGAGCAGTACTTC
CASSLASGSSYEQYF
>TRBD2|TRBV10-3|TRBJ2-2|.
TGTGCCATCAGTTACCCGGACGGGGGGGGTTCCACCGGGGAGCTGTTTTTT
CAISYPDGGGSTGELFF
>TRBD1|TRBV5-5|TRBJ2-7|.
TGTGCCAGCAGCCCGGACAGGGGCTACGAGCAGTACTTC
CASSPDRGYEQYF
>.|TRBV6-6|TRBJ2-6|.
TGTGCCAGCAGTTACCCAGACTCTGGGGCCAACGTCCTGACTTTC
CASSYPDSGANVLTF
>.|TRBV30|TRBJ2-7|.
TGTGCCTGGACCTCGACAGACTCCGAGCAGTACTTC
CAWTSTDSEQYF
>TRBD1|TRBV29-1|TRBJ1-5|.
TGCAGCACCCAGCAGGGGGATCAGCCCCAGCATTTT
CSTQQGDQPQHF
>TRBD1|TRBV24-1|TRBJ2-2|once
TGTGCCACCAGTGATTTCAGGACAGGGGGGAACACCGGGGAGCTGTTTTTT
CATSDFRTGGNTGELFF
>TRBD1|TRBV4-1|TRBJ1-5|.
TGCGCCAGCAGCCGGGGGACAGGGCGCAATCAGCCCCAGCATTTT
CASSRGTGRNQPQHF
>.|TRBV6-6|TRBJ1-4|.
TGTGCCAGCAGTTACCAAAGCCGTGGACAACAGCTGTTTTTT
CASSYQSRGQQLFF
>.|TRBV7-9|TRBJ2-7|.
TGTGCCAGCAGCTCGATGGACAGTTCCTACGAGCAGTACTTC
CASSSMDSSYEQYF
>.|TRBV7-6|TRBJ1-1|.
TGTGCCAGCAGTATGGACAGAGGAGCTTTCTTT
CASSMDRGAFF
>TRBD1|TRBV3-1/TRBV3-2|TRBJ1-6|.
TGTGCCAGCAACCACCTTTACTACCTGACAGGGGGCAGATCACCCCTCCACTTT
CASNHLYYLTGGRSPLHF
>TRBD1|TRBV5-1|TRBJ1-2|.
TGCGCCAGCAGCTCTTTCGAGGGGGCGAAAGGCTACACCTTC
CASSSFEGAKGYTF
>.|TRBV5-6|TRBJ2-7|.
TGTGCCAGCAGCACGGGACATTGGACCGAGGAGCAGTACTTC
CASSTGHWTEEQYF
>.|TRBV19|TRBJ2-1|.
TGTGCCAGTAGGAGAGTAGCGGAGTACAATGAGCAGTTCTTC
CASRRVAEYNEQFF
>.|TRBV6-5|TRBJ2-7|.
TGTGCCAGCTTCCTCCGTGGGGCCAGCTCCTACGAGCAGTACTTC
CASFLRGASSYEQYF
>.|TRBV9|TRBJ1-1|.
TGTGCCAGCAGCGTAGCAGGGTTCACTGAAGCTTTCTTT
CASSVAGFTEAFF
>.|TRBV6-2/TRBV6-3|TRBJ2-2|once
TGTGCCAGCAGTTACGGGAGTAGCGGTTCCGGGGAGCTGTTTTTT
CASSYGSSGSGELFF
>TRBD1|TRBV28|TRBJ1-4|.
TGTGCCAGCAACATAGGACAGGCGACTAATGAAAAACTGTTTTTT
CASNIGQATNEKLFF
>.|TRBV28|TRBJ1-1|.
TGTGCCAGCAGTTTCCGGGCGGGAACTGAAGCTTTCTTT
CASSFRAGTEAFF
>TRBD2|TRBV28|TRBJ2-5|once
TGTGCCAGCAGGGGGTATAGCGGGAGGACGAAAGAGACCCAGTACTTC
CASRGYSGRTKETQYF
>TRBD1|TRBV11-2|TRBJ2-7|.
TGTGCCAGCAGCTCCCGAAGACAGGGGGCGAGGTCCGAGCAGTACTTC
CASSSRRQGARSEQYF
>.|TRBV9|TRBJ2-1|.
TGTGCCAGCAGCGTTTTAAATGAGGGCCAATACAATGAGCAGTTCTTC
CASSVLNEGQYNEQFF
>.|TRBV6-1|TRBJ1-1|.
TGTGCCAGCAGTTCCGGGACTCCCACTGAAGCTTTCTTT
CASSSGTPTEAFF
>.|TRBV10-1|TRBJ2-4|.
TGCGCCACCCCAGCAGTGTGTAGCGTTCAAAGGAACATTCAGTACTTC
CATPAVCSVQRNIQYF
>TRBD2|TRBV6-2/TRBV6-3|TRBJ2-3|.
TGTGCCAGCAGTTATAACCCCCAGGCGGGAGGGCCCCCCCACACAGATACGCAGTATTTT
CASSYNPQAGGPPHTDTQYF
>TRBD2|TRBV13|TRBJ2-3|.
TGTGCCAGCAGGACCGCGGGACTAGCGGGATTGGATACGCAGTATTTT
CASRTAGLAGLDTQYF
>TRBD1|TRBV27|TRBJ1-6|.
TGTGCCAGCAGTACGCCCCGGGACAGGGGTTCACCCCTCCACTTT
CASSTPRDRGSPLHF
>.|TRBV5-1|TRBJ2-7|few
TGCGCCAGCAGTACAGGACAGTACGAGCAGTACTTC
CASSTGQYEQYF
>TRBD1|TRBV5-4|TRBJ2-7|.
TGTGCCAGCAGCGCTCCGGGACAGCCAAAAGAGCAGTACTTC
CASSAPGQPKEQYF
>.|TRBV5-1|TRBJ1-1|.
TGCGCCAGCAGCTTGGGCACATCGGGTACTGAAGCTTTCTTT
CASSLGTSGTEAFF
>TRBD1|TRBV14|TRBJ2-1|.
TGTGCCAGCAGCCAAGATCTGGACAGGGGGCAGTTCTTC
CASSQDLDRGQFF
>TRBD2|TRBV28|TRBJ2-7|.
TGTGCCAGCAGTTTAACTAGCGGGATCCCCTACGAGCAGTACTTC
CASSLTSGIPYEQYF
>TRBD2|TRBV15|TRBJ2-7|.
TGTGCCACCAGCAGAGAGGGAGGGAGAGCCTACGAGCAGTACTTC
CATSREGGRAYEQYF
>TRBD2|TRBV4-1|TRBJ2-3|.
TGCGCCAGCAGCCAGCGCCTAGCGGGAGATACAGATACGCAGTATTTT
CASSQRLAGDTDTQYF
>.|TRBV19|TRBJ1-2|.
TGTGCCAGTAGTACCTCCCAAGGGGTTTACTATGGCTACACCTTC
CASSTSQGVYYGYTF
>TRBD2|TRBV5-8|TRBJ2-1|.
TGTGCCAGCAGCATGGGACTAGCGGGAGACCCATCCTACAATGAGCAGTTCTTC
CASSMGLAGDPSYNEQFF
>.|TRBV7-9|TRBJ2-5|once
TGTGCCAGCAGCTTCACAGGGTACCAAGAGACCCAGTACTTC
CASSFTGYQETQYF
>.|TRBV11-2|TRBJ2-1|.
TGTGCCAGCAGCCGCCGGGACTCCCTTTACAATGAGCAGTTCTTC
CASSRRDSLYNEQFF
>.|TRBV6-6|TRBJ1-4|.
TGTGCCAGCACAGTTAATGAAAAACTGTTTTTT
CASTVNEKLFF
>.|TRBV11-2|TRBJ1-3|.
TGTGCCAGCAGCTTCAGCTCGGGTGACGAAAACACCATATATTTT
CASSFSSGDENTIYF
>TRBD2|TRBV19|TRBJ2-2|.
TGTGCCAGTGCCCCCCTGGCGGGAGGATACACCGGGGAGCTGTTTTTT
CASAPLAGGYTGELFF
>.|TRBV28|TRBJ1-1|.
TGTGCCAGCAGTTTAGTGAGGGTGAACACTGAAGCTTTCTTT
CASSLVRVNTEAFF
>TRBD2|TRBV5-8|TRBJ2-7|.
TGTGCCAGCAGCCGGGACTATGGTAGCGAGCAGTACTTC
CASSRDYGSEQYF
>.|TRBV2|TRBJ2-3|.
TGTGCCAGCACGCGCAGGGGCACAGATACGCAGTATTTT
CASTRRGTDTQYF
>TRBD2|TRBV3-1/TRBV3-2|TRBJ2-7|.
TGTGCCAGCAGCCAAGGCCCCACGGGTAGCGGGCTATCCTACGAGCAGTACTTC
CASSQGPTGSGLSYEQYF
>.|TRBV20-1|TRBJ2-7|.
TGCAGTGCCAGTGGGGCAGGGTCCTACGAGCAGTACTTC
CSASGAGSYEQYF